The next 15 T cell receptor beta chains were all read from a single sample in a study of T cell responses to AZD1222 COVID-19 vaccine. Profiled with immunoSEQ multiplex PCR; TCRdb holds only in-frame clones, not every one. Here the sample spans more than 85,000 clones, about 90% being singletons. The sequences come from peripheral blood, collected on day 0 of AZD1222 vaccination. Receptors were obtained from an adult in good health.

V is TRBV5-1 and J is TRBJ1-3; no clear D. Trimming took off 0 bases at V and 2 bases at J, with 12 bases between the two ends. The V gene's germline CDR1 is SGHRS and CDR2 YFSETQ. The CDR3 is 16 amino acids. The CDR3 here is CASSLGSSGPGNTIYF. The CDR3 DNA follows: TGCGCCAGCAGCTTGGGAAGCTCTGGACCTGGAAACACCATATATTTT.

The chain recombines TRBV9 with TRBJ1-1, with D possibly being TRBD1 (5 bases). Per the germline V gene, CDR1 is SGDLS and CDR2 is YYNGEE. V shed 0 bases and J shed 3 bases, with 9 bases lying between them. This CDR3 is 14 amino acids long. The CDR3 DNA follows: TGTGCCAGCAGCGTAGATGGGGGGTACACTGAAGCTTTCTTT. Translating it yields CASSVDGGYTEAFF.

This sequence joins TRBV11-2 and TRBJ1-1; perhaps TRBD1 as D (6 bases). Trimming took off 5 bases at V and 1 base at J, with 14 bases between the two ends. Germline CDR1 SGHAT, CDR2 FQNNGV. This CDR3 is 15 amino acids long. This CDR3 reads CASSVVGHQNTEAFF. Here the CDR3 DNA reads TGTGCCAGCAGCGTAGTGGGACACCAGAACACTGAAGCTTTCTTT.

The CDR3 here is CASSLEAVDEQYF. The CDR3 DNA reads TGCGCCAGCAGCTTGGAGGCGGTAGACGAGCAGTACTTC. The chain is built from TRBV5-1 and TRBJ2-7; D unresolved. Germline loops: CDR1 SGHRS, CDR2 YFSETQ. The CDR3 is 13 amino acids. V lost 0 bases, J lost 5 bases, and 9 bases lay in between.

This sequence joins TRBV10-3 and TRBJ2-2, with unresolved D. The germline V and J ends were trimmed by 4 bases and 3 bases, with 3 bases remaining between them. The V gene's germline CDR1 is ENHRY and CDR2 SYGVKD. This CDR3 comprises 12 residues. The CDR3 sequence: CAISVYTGELFF. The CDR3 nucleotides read TGTGCCATCAGTGTTTACACCGGGGAGCTGTTTTTT.

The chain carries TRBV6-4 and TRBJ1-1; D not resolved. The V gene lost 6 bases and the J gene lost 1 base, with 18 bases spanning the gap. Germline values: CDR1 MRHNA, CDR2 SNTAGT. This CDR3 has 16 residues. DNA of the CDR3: TGTGCCAGCAGCGTAAATCCGGGCCCGCAGAACACTGAAGCTTTCTTT. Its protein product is CASSVNPGPQNTEAFF.

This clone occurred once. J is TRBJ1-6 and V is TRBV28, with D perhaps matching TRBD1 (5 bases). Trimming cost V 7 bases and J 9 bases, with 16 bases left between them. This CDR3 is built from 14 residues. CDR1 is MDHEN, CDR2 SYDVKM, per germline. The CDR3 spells CASTLGPSLSPLHF. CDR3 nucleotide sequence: TGTGCCAGCACCCTGGGACCCTCTCTTTCACCCCTCCACTTT. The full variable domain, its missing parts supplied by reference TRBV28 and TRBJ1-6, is DVKVTQSSRYLVKRTGEKVFLECVQDMDHENMFWYRQDPGLGLRLIYFSYDVKMKEKGDIPEGYSVSREKKERFSLILESASTNQTSMYLCASTLGPSLSPLHFGNGTRLTVT.

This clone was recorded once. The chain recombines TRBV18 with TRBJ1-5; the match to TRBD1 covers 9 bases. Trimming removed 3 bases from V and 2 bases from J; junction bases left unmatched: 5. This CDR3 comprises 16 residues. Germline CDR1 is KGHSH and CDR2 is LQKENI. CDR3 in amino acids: CASSPRGQGGNQPQHF. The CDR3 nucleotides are TGTGCCAGCTCACCTAGGGGACAGGGTGGCAATCAGCCCCAGCATTTT.

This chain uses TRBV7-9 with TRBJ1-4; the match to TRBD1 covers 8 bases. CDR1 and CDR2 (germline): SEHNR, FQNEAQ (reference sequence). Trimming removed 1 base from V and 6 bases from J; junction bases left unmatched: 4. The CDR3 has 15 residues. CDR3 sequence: CASSLGQDRDEKLFF. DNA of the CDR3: TGTGCCAGCAGCTTAGGTCAGGACAGGGATGAAAAACTGTTTTTT.

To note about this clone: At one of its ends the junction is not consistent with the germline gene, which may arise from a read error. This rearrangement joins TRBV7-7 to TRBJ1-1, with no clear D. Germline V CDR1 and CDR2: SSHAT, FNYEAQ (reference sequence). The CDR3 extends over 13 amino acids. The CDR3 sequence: CASSIDTNTEAFF. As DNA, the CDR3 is TGTGCTAGCAGCATAGACACTAACACTGAAGCTTTCTTT.

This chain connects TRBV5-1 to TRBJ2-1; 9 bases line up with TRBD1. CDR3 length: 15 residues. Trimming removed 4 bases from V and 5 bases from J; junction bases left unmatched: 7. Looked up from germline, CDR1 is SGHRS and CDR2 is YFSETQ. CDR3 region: CASSDRDRVNNEQFF. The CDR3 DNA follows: TGCGCCAGCAGCGACCGGGACAGGGTCAACAATGAGCAGTTCTTC.

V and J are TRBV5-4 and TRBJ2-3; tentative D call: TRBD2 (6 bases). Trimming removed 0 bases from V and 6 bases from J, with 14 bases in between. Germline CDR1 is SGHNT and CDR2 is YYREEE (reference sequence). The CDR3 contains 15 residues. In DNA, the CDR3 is TGTGCCAGCAGCTTGGGCGGGGCCGAGGGGGATACGCAGTATTTT. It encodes CASSLGGAEGDTQYF.

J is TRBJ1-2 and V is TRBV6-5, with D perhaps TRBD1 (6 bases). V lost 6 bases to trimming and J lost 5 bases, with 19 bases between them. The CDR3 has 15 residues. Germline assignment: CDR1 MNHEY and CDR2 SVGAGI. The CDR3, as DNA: TGTGCCAGCAGCCCCGCCGGAGGGGGTCGGTATGGCTACACCTTC. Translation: CASSPAGGGRYGYTF.

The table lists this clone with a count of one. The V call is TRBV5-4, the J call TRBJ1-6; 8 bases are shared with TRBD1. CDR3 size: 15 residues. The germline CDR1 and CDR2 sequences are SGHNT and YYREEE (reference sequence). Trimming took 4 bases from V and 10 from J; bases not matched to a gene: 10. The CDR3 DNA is TGTGCCAGCAGCAACGAAGGACAGGGTTTCTCACCCCTCCACTTT. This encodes CASSNEGQGFSPLHF.

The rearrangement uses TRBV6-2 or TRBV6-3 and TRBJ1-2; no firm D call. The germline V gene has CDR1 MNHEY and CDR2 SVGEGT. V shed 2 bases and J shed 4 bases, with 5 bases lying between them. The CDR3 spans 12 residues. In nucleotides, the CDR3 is TGTGCCAGCAGTTACGAGCTCTATGGCTACACCTTC. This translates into CASSYELYGYTF.